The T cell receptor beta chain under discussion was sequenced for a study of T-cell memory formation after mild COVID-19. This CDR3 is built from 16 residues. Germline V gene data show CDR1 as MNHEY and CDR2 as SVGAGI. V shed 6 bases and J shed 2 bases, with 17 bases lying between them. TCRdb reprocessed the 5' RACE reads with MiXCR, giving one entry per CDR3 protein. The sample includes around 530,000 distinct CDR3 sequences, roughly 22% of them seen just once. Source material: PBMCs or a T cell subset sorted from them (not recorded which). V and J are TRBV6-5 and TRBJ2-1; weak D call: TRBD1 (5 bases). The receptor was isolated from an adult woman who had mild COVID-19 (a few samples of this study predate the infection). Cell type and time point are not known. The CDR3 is CASSRDSYLPYNEQFF. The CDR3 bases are TGTGCCAGCAGCCGCGACAGCTACCTCCCCTACAATGAGCAGTTCTTC.